The TCR beta chain under discussion was sequenced for a study of spatial heterogeneity in lung cancer. On the study more broadly: Compared with alpha-chain sequences, beta-chain sequences were consistently detected in greater numbers. There were, on average, more than 9.5 raw-read appearances for each unique TCR and UMI combination.

In this sample, this clonotype turned up many times. Trimming removed 5 bases from V and 7 bases from J, with 24 bases in between. Germline loops: CDR1 SGHTA, CDR2 FQGNSA. The CDR3 is 16 amino acids. TCRdb ran MiXCR on the 5' RACE reads and lists one entry per CDR3 protein. The table lists thousands of distinct CDR3 sequences, around 15% of them singletons. As for time point: sample taken at primary tumor resection. No cells were sorted before sequencing. The whole RNA sequenced was extracted from tumor, nontumor lung or frozen PBMC. Patients with untreated early-stage non-small cell lung cancer, numbering around 72, were the donors.

This specimen was PBMCs, taken at surgery. The TCR was taken from a male donor with early-stage non-small cell lung cancer. J is TRBJ2-7 and V is TRBV7-2; D gene uncertain. CDR3 amino acids: CASSPEPISGAREQYF. DNA for the CDR3: TGTGCCAGCAGCCCCGAGCCCATCTCCGGCGCAAGGGAGCAGTACTTC.